These 5 T cell receptor beta chains share one sample of origin, sequenced in a study of a mutant IDH1 vaccine in newly diagnosed glioma. No cognate antigen is known for these TCRs. Sequencing used immunoSEQ multiplex PCR; TCRdb keeps in-frame clones, though not all of them. The data show 30,000 to 40,000 clones, with roughly 84% seen just once and about 2.2% held by the top ten. Time point defined: week 11, during vaccination. Mutant IDH1 20-mer peptide, at 300 ug, made up each vaccine dose, with topical imiquimod. The sample was PBMCs, taken from a glioma patient whose treatment included an IDH1 peptide vaccine. Source of these receptors: a man aged 35-49 years with glioma.

The V and J genes are TRBV5-5 and TRBJ2-1; D perhaps matches TRBD2 (5 bases). The germline gives CDR1 SGHKS, CDR2 YYEKEE (reference sequence). Trimming shortened V by 2 bases and J by 2 bases, and 11 bases separated the two germline ends. The CDR3 runs to 15 residues. This CDR3 is CASSFREGTYNEQFF. As DNA, the CDR3 is TGTGCCAGCAGCTTCCGGGAAGGGACCTACAATGAGCAGTTCTTC. Full variable domain (missing parts from reference TRBV5-5 and TRBJ2-1): DAGVTQSPTHLIKTRGQQVTLRCSPISGHKSVSWYQQVLGQGPQFIFQYYEKEERGRGNFPDRFSARQFPNYSSELNVNALLLGDSALYLCASSFREGTYNEQFFGPGTRLTVL.

CDR3 bases: TGTGCCAGCAGCGTTCTTACAGGGGCCGAGACCCAGTACTTC. It specifies CASSVLTGAETQYF. The chain recombines TRBV9 with TRBJ2-5, with 7 bases that match TRBD1. CDR1 and CDR2 (germline): SGDLS, YYNGEE. The CDR3 has 14 residues. The V segment lost 2 bases and the J segment 5 bases; nucleotides outside the gene matches: 6.

The V gene is TRBV7-9, the J gene TRBJ1-1; no reliable D call. Trimming shortened V by 5 bases and J by 6 bases, and 13 bases separated the two germline ends. Per the germline V gene, CDR1 is SEHNR and CDR2 is FQNEAQ (reference sequence). The CDR3 contains 13 residues. The CDR3 DNA is TGTGCCAGCAGCCCACGGGCGGCCCCTGAAGCTTTCTTT. It codes for CASSPRAAPEAFF.

The chain recombines TRBV7-2 with TRBJ2-3; D is possibly TRBD1 (6 bases). Germline CDR1 and CDR2: SGHTA and FQGNSA. There are 14 residues in the CDR3. Trimming shortened V by 3 bases and J by 3 bases, and 10 bases separated the two germline ends. In nucleotides, the CDR3 is TGTGCCAGCAGCTTCCACACAGGGACAGATACGCAGTATTTT. Its protein is CASSFHTGTDTQYF.

The genes are TRBV6-5 and TRBJ2-1, with 11 bases identical to TRBD2. J lost 9 bases, V lost 2 bases, and 9 bases had no gene match. The CDR3 sequence is 16 residues long. The germline V gene has CDR1 MNHEY and CDR2 SVGAGI. The CDR3 loop is CASSYGLAGGLSEQFF. The CDR3, as DNA: TGTGCCAGCAGTTACGGACTAGCGGGTGGGTTGAGTGAGCAGTTCTTC.